Listed here are 24 T cell receptor beta chains from one sample, sequenced in a study of technical replicates of blood from several donors. The method was immunoSEQ multiplex PCR; TCRdb's version includes in-frame clones alone and lacks a portion of them. The data show about 74,000 clones, approximately 95% seen once. The material sequenced was T cells isolated from PBMCs. Receptors originate from a human donor in good health.

The rearrangement joins TRBV6-4 to TRBJ2-3; 11 bases map to TRBD2. J was trimmed by 0 bases and V by 2 bases; bases with no gene match: 4. The length of the CDR3 is 17 residues. Germline loops: CDR1 MRHNA, CDR2 SNTAGT. The CDR3 DNA reads TGTGCCAGCAGTGACATGTCTAGCGGGAGGAGCACAGATACGCAGTATTTT. Its translation is CASSDMSSGRSTDTQYF.

The chain combines TRBV15 with TRBJ1-2; perhaps TRBD1 as D (6 bases). With 0 bases removed from V and 5 bases from J, the gap between germline ends came to 13 bases. Germline V gene lookup returns CDR1 LNHNV and CDR2 YYDKDF (reference sequence). The length of the CDR3 is 15 residues. CDR3 coding DNA: TGTGCCACCAGCAGAGATGCACAGGGTCTATATGGCTACACCTTC. It yields the protein CATSRDAQGLYGYTF.

The CDR3 spells CARPGQRNSPLHF. The CDR3 DNA sequence: TGTGCCAGACCCGGACAGCGTAATTCACCCCTCCACTTT. The chain is built from TRBV7-4 and TRBJ1-6; maybe TRBD1 (6 bases). Deletions cut 9 bases from V and 6 bases from J, with 12 bases between. The CDR3 runs to 13 residues. Germline-derived CDR1 and CDR2 are SGHVT and SQSDAQ.

The rearrangement joins TRBV5-6 to TRBJ2-7, with D possibly being TRBD2 (6 bases). V lost 3 bases, J lost 0 bases, and 16 bases lay in between. Looked up from germline, CDR1 is SGHDT and CDR2 is YYEEEE. This CDR3 comprises 16 residues. The CDR3 reads CASSSSYLGSSYEQYF. CDR3 nucleotides: TGTGCCAGCAGCTCAAGCTACCTCGGGAGCTCCTACGAGCAGTACTTC.

The V gene is TRBV11-2, the J gene TRBJ2-3; D unclear. The CDR3 runs to 13 residues. The V gene lost 2 bases and the J gene lost 2 bases, with 5 bases spanning the gap. Germline V gene sequence: CDR1 SGHAT, CDR2 FQNNGV. CDR3 bases: TGTGCCAGCAGCTTATGGCCCACAGATACGCAGTATTTT. Translating gives CASSLWPTDTQYF.

The rearrangement uses TRBV5-1 and TRBJ2-7, with 16 bases identical to TRBD2. This CDR3 spans 17 amino acids. V shed 3 bases, J shed 0 bases, and the junction held 3 bases outside the gene matches. The V gene's germline CDR1 is SGHRS and CDR2 YFSETQ. The CDR3 loop is CASSSGTSGGVSYEQYF. The DNA of the CDR3 is TGCGCCAGCAGCTCCGGGACTAGCGGGGGGGTCTCCTACGAGCAGTACTTC.

The chain is built from TRBV5-4 and TRBJ1-4; 7 positions agree with TRBD1. Germline CDR1 is SGHNT and CDR2 is YYREEE (reference sequence). J lost 0 bases, V lost 4 bases, and 18 bases had no gene match. The CDR3 has 20 residues. CDR3 in amino acids: CASSGTTIQGDPATNEKLFF. In DNA form, the CDR3 reads TGTGCCAGCAGCGGCACTACTATTCAGGGGGACCCTGCAACTAATGAAAAACTGTTTTTT.

This chain links TRBV5-4 with TRBJ2-1; tentative D call: TRBD1 (5 bases). The CDR3 is 15 residues long. Trimming pared 2 bases from V and 3 bases from J, leaving 12 bases between. The V gene's germline CDR1 is SGHNT and CDR2 YYREEE (reference sequence). The CDR3 loop is CASSFRKQDYNEQFF. CDR3 DNA sequence: TGTGCCAGCAGCTTTAGGAAACAGGACTACAATGAGCAGTTCTTC.

V usage is TRBV4-1 and J usage is TRBJ2-3, with D possibly being TRBD2 (5 bases). The germline V gene encodes CDR1 MGHRA and CDR2 YSYEKL. V shed 0 bases and J shed 0 bases, with 7 bases lying between them. The CDR3 loop spans 15 amino acids. The CDR3, as DNA: TGCGCCAGCAGCCAAGACACGGGGAGCACAGATACGCAGTATTTT. This translates into CASSQDTGSTDTQYF.

The V and J genes are TRBV6-6 and TRBJ1-5; 8 bases are shared with TRBD1. CDR1 and CDR2 from the germline V gene are MNHNY and SVGAGI (reference sequence). Trimming removed 4 bases from V and 7 bases from J; junction bases left unmatched: 12. This CDR3 contains 16 residues. The CDR3 spells CASSSSYQGAPQPQHF. The CDR3 region has the DNA TGTGCCAGCAGTTCCTCATACCAGGGGGCCCCCCAGCCCCAGCATTTT.

The chain joins TRBV19 to TRBJ2-7; the D is unclear. This CDR3 has 15 residues. Germline lookup yields CDR1 LNHDA and CDR2 SQIVND (reference sequence). Trimming pared 5 bases from V and 2 bases from J, leaving 16 bases between. The CDR3 DNA sequence: TGTGCCAGTAGTCTCCGGATTGGAGCACCCTACGAGCAGTACTTC. Protein: CASSLRIGAPYEQYF.

The chain is built from TRBV11-2 and TRBJ1-4, with 9 bases identical to TRBD1. The germline CDR1 and CDR2 sequences are SGHAT and FQNNGV. The V and J ends lost 3 bases and 8 bases, in that order; junction bases with no gene match: 7. CDR3 length equals 15 residues. The CDR3 here is CASSFPGQGGEKLFF. For the CDR3, the DNA is TGTGCCAGCAGCTTTCCGGGACAGGGAGGCGAAAAACTGTTTTTT.

The chain links TRBV9 to TRBJ2-1, with TRBD2 as a possible D gene (7 bases). This CDR3 contains 14 residues. The V end was cut by 2 bases, the J end by 10 bases, with 16 bases between. Per germline, CDR1 SGDLS and CDR2 YYNGEE. The CDR3 here is CASSVTLTGGEQFF. CDR3 bases: TGTGCCAGCAGCGTGACCCTCACGGGGGGCGAGCAGTTCTTC.

This chain uses TRBV27 with TRBJ1-5; no clear D. The CDR3 length is 13 residues. V was clipped by 5 bases and J by 7 bases, with 12 bases between them. Germline loops: CDR1 MNHEY, CDR2 SMNVEV (reference sequence). The CDR3 loop is CASSPGSGQPQHF. The CDR3 coding sequence is TGTGCCAGCAGTCCGGGATCGGGACAGCCCCAGCATTTT.

The genes are TRBV28 and TRBJ1-1, with D unclear. This CDR3 is built from 15 residues. Germline V gene lookup returns CDR1 MDHEN and CDR2 SYDVKM. V gave up 7 bases and J gave up 5 bases, with 20 bases separating them. The DNA for the CDR3 is TGTGCCAGCACCCCCCGGAAGGTAGGGAGGACTGAAGCTTTCTTT. Protein: CASTPRKVGRTEAFF.

This clone was detected only once. The gene calls are TRBV6-5 and TRBJ2-7; D unclear. Trimming removed 7 bases from V and 2 bases from J, with 6 bases in between. The CDR3 extends over 11 amino acids. The V gene's germline CDR1 is MNHEY and CDR2 SVGAGI. The CDR3 spells CASTNAYEQYF. The CDR3 region has the DNA TGTGCCAGCACTAACGCCTACGAGCAGTACTTC.

The table lists this clone with a count of one. The J gene is TRBJ2-7, the V gene TRBV2; 16 bases align to TRBD2. With 6 bases clipped from V and 12 bases from J, the junction kept 14 bases outside the gene matches. The CDR3 covers 16 residues. The germline V gene encodes CDR1 SNHLY and CDR2 FYNNEI. The CDR3 nucleotides read TGTGCCAGCAGGCCAATACTGGGACTAGCGGGGGGGTTGGTGTACTTC. Translating gives CASRPILGLAGGLVYF. Supplemented by reference TRBV2 and TRBJ2-7, the full variable domain reads EPEVTQTPSHQVTQMGQEVILRCVPISNHLYFYWYRQILGQKVEFLVSFYNNEISEKSEIFDDQFSVERPDGSNFTLKIRSTKLEDSAMYFCASRPILGLAGGLVYFGPGTRLTVT.

The chain links TRBV19 to TRBJ1-1; D gene ambiguous. Germline V gene lookup returns CDR1 LNHDA and CDR2 SQIVND (reference sequence). The V and J ends lost 4 bases and 1 base respectively, with 7 bases between them. This CDR3 has 13 amino acids. The chain's CDR3 is CASSKGANTEAFF. The CDR3 DNA reads as TGTGCCAGTAGTAAGGGAGCGAACACTGAAGCTTTCTTT.

The chain uses TRBV18 and TRBJ2-7; 12 bases align to TRBD2. This CDR3 region has 16 residues. With V trimmed by 0 bases and J by 1 base, 1 base remained unmatched. Germline V gives CDR1 KGHSH, CDR2 LQKENI. CDR3 DNA: TGTGCCAGCTCACCACCTGGACTAGCGGGGTCCTACGAGCAGTACTTC. Its protein is CASSPPGLAGSYEQYF. The variable domain in full, completed from reference TRBV18 and TRBJ2-7, reads NAGVMQNPRHLVRRRGQEARLRCSPMKGHSHVYWYRQLPEEGLKFMVYLQKENIIDESGMPKERFSAEFPKEGPSILRIQQVVRGDSAAYFCASSPPGLAGSYEQYFGPGTRLTVT.

This chain connects TRBV18 to TRBJ1-5, with 8 bases aligning to TRBD1. After removal of 3 bases from V and 5 bases from J, the junction contained 3 bases not matched to a gene. Germline CDR1 is KGHSH and CDR2 is LQKENI. The CDR3 contains 14 residues. The chain's CDR3 is CASSPDRADQPQHF. The CDR3 DNA is TGTGCCAGCTCACCGGACAGGGCGGATCAGCCCCAGCATTTT. Complete variable domain (other parts from reference TRBV18 and TRBJ1-5): NAGVMQNPRHLVRRRGQEARLRCSPMKGHSHVYWYRQLPEEGLKFMVYLQKENIIDESGMPKERFSAEFPKEGPSILRIQQVVRGDSAAYFCASSPDRADQPQHFGDGTRLSIL.

V and J are TRBV28 and TRBJ1-5; D is undetermined. With 1 base removed from V and 4 bases from J, the gap between germline ends came to 8 bases. CDR3 length: 14 amino acids. Germline V gene lookup returns CDR1 MDHEN and CDR2 SYDVKM. CDR3 coding DNA: TGTGCCAGCAGTTTATTATTAGAAAATCAGCCCCAGCATTTT. Translating gives CASSLLLENQPQHF.

This chain links TRBV7-9 with TRBJ2-7; no clear D. CDR3 length equals 15 residues. Germline V gene sequence: CDR1 SEHNR, CDR2 FQNEAQ (reference sequence). V lost 0 bases and J lost 4, with 13 bases in between. The CDR3 DNA sequence: TGTGCCAGCAGCTTAGCGAACAGCAGACGTTACGAGCAGTACTTC. It encodes CASSLANSRRYEQYF.

The genes are TRBV28 and TRBJ2-7; D gene uncertain. The germline V and J ends were trimmed by 3 bases and 4 bases, with 4 bases remaining between them. The CDR3 spans 11 residues. The germline CDR1 and CDR2 sequences are MDHEN and SYDVKM. The CDR3 region is CASSLQYEQYF. The DNA of the CDR3 is TGTGCCAGCAGTTTGCAGTACGAGCAGTACTTC.

This clone showed up just once. The rearrangement joins TRBV7-9 to TRBJ2-3; 10 nucleotides align to TRBD2. The length of the CDR3 is 16 residues. The trim removed 5 bases at V and 2 bases at J, leaving 7 bases unmatched. CDR1 is SEHNR, CDR2 FQNEAQ, per germline (reference sequence). The CDR3 region is CASSLYSGRLTDTQYF. The CDR3, as DNA: TGTGCCAGCAGCCTATATAGCGGGAGGCTCACAGATACGCAGTATTTT. The complete variable domain, with remaining parts taken from reference TRBV7-9 and TRBJ2-3, reads DTGVSQNPRHKITKRGQNVTFRCDPISEHNRLYWYRQTLGQGPEFLTYFQNEAQLEKSRLLSDRFSAERPKGSFSTLEIQRTEQGDSAMYLCASSLYSGRLTDTQYFGPGTRLTVL.